This T cell receptor (beta chain) was captured by sequencing in a study of T cells in localized non-small cell lung cancer. Clones were sequenced by immunoSEQ multiplex PCR, and TCRdb holds only the in-frame ones, with some missing. The sample lists 130,000 or so clones; roughly 90% were seen once. As for this clone: The antigen is undetermined.

Findings and caveats of the study: Among the tissues sampled, uninvolved adjacent lung had the highest T cell clonality, above tumor. In adjacent lung, a median around 55 of the top 100 tumor clones were found. Owing to sequencing of a solitary tumor region, heterogeneity cannot be discounted. The study linked higher blood T cell density to longer overall survival.

The clonotype was recovered from a female donor at least 60 years old with stage I lung adenocarcinoma. Source: peripheral blood, taken before any cancer treatment.

CDR3 sequence (DNA): TGTGCCACCCACCCGACTAGCGGGAGGGGCTCAGAGACCCAGTACTTC. It specifies CATHPTSGRGSETQYF. The V gene is TRBV10-3, the J gene TRBJ2-5; 14 positions match TRBD2. CDR3 length equals 16 residues. J gave up 4 bases and V 10 bases, and 11 bases lay outside the gene matches. Germline V gene lookup returns CDR1 ENHRY and CDR2 SYGVKD.